This entry describes one T cell receptor beta chain. TCRdb recomputed calls from the RT-PCR reads with MiXCR, one row per CDR3 protein. Of about 680,000 distinct CDR3 sequences detected, over 12% appear once; the ten largest clones hold 3.6%. The CDR3 has 17 amino acids. With V trimmed by 4 bases and J by 5 bases, 6 bases remained unmatched. Germline lookup yields CDR1 SGHTA and CDR2 FQGNSA. The clonotype comes from a female donor in good health, serving as a healthy control. Sequenced sample: memory CD4+ T cells from blood. The chain joins TRBV7-2 to TRBJ2-1; 15 nucleotides match TRBD2. CDR3 in DNA: TGTGCCAGCAGCTCCCCGGGACTAGCGGGAGGCAACAATGAGCAGTTCTTC. This gives the protein CASSSPGLAGGNNEQFF.